This T cell receptor beta chain was profiled in a study of cytomegalovirus exposure and HLA in healthy donors. Study-wide findings and caveats: Most TCR sequences showed up rarely, but some public TCRs showed up in many donors.

Points on this clone: As yet, its antigen is unknown.

Trimming shortened V by 0 bases and J by 1 base, and 10 bases separated the two germline ends. The CDR3 spans 15 residues. Looked up from germline, CDR1 is SEHNR and CDR2 is FQNEAQ (reference sequence). Libraries were prepared by immunoSEQ multiplex PCR; TCRdb keeps only in-frame clonotypes and omits some of them. Of 120,000 or so clones listed, roughly 88% were seen once; the top ten hold less than 2%. The clonotype originates from a man aged 18 to 35 in good health and CMV-seronegative. V is TRBV7-9 and J is TRBJ2-7; no reliable D call. Sequencing was carried out using PBMCs. CDR3 sequence (DNA): TGTGCCAGCAGCTTAGCGAACGTCGGGTCCTACGAGCAGTACTTC. This gives the protein CASSLANVGSYEQYF. Complete variable domain (other parts from reference TRBV7-9 and TRBJ2-7): DTGVSQNPRHKITKRGQNVTFRCDPISEHNRLYWYRQTLGQGPEFLTYFQNEAQLEKSRLLSDRFSAERPKGSFSTLEIQRTEQGDSAMYLCASSLANVGSYEQYFGPGTRLTVT.